The entry below gives a single TCR beta chain sequence along with its context. The target of this receptor is not known. Base qualities are not recorded, but no much larger clone differs from it by a single base. This sample was included in a study of T cell changes during pregnancy in multiple sclerosis (dated by TCRdb to about 2019). Background on the whole study: The study examined how the T cell repertoire changed over the course of pregnancy in women with multiple sclerosis.

Libraries were prepared through the immunoSEQ multiplex PCR assay. TCRdb took this table from immuneACCESS and kept in-frame rearrangements with V and J called. Such tables lack part of the clones; where checked against another copy, unresolved V genes explain under half of the gap, and the rest is unexplained. The sample has more than 80,000 clones on record, roughly 92% of them singletons. The ten biggest clones cover roughly 1.5% of the sample. This clonotype was sampled from a female donor with multiple sclerosis, enrolled in a pregnancy study. The sample consisted of peripheral blood, taken after pregnancy.

The CDR3 in this case is CASSSVAGNTIYF. The DNA reads as follows: TGCGCCAGCTCCTCGGTAGCCGGAAACACCATATATTTT. The chain employs TRBV4-1 and TRBJ1-3, with no confident D gene call. The germline ends are 12 bases apart after V is trimmed by 8 bases and J by 4 bases. From a lookup of the germline V gene, CDR1 and CDR2 are MGHRA and YSYEKL. The CDR3 measures 13 amino acids from cysteine to phenylalanine. Kept here is only the CDR3 DNA, which spans 39 bases and is read in frame from base 1.